What follows is one T cell receptor (beta chain) and its context. Its antigen is undetermined. V was shortened by 0 bases and J by 6 bases, with 16 bases between the two germline ends. Germline CDR1 SGHRS, CDR2 YFSETQ. The CDR3 covers 16 residues. Tregs were sorted as CD4+CD25+CD127-/low cells. Study results and limitations: Greatest tumor Treg TCR overlap was with tumor naive CD4+ cells. Tumor memory CD4+ T cell TCR gene usage was found to cluster with blood and lymph node memory CD4+ cells and with lymph node naive CD4+ cells.

Full-length variable regions came from constant-region reverse primers plus semi-nested Nested Universal Primer A PCR. TCRdb re-called the 5' RACE reads through MiXCR, storing one row per CDR3 protein. The sample carries approximately 10,000 distinct CDR3 sequences, just over 25% recorded once. The sequenced sample was Tregs sorted from blood. The chain uses TRBV5-1 and TRBJ2-1; D is unresolved. The source of this sequence is a female donor with breast cancer. The CDR3 coding sequence is TGCGCCAGCAGCTTGGCTGACTCCCCCTCGGGCAATGAGCAGTTCTTC. Protein product: CASSLADSPSGNEQFF.